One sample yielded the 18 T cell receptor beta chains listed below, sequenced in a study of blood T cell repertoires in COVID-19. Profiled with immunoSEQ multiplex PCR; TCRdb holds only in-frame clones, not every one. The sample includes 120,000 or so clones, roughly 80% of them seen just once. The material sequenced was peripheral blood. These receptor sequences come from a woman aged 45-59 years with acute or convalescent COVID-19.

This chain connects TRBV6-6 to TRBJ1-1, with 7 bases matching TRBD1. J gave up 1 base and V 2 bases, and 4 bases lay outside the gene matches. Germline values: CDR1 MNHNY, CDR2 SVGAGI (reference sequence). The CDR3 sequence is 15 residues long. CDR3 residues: CASSYRPGGNTEAFF. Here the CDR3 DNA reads TGTGCCAGCAGTTACAGGCCAGGGGGGAACACTGAAGCTTTCTTT.

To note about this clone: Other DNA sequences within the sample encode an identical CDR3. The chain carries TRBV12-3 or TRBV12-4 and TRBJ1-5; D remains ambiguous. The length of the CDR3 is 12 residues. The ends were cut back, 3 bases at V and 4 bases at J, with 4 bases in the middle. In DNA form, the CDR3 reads TGTGCCAGCAGTTTCGGTAATCAGCCCCAGCATTTT. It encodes CASSFGNQPQHF.

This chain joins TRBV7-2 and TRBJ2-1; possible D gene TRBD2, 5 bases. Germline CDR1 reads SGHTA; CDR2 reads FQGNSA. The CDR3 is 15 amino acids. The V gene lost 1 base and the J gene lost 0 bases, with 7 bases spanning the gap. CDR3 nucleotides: TGTGCCAGCAGCTTAGATCGGGGCTCCTACAATGAGCAGTTCTTC. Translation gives CASSLDRGSYNEQFF. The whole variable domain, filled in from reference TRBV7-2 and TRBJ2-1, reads GAGVSQSPSNKVTEKGKDVELRCDPISGHTALYWYRQSLGQGLEFLIYFQGNSAPDKSGLPSDRFSAERTGGSVSTLTIQRTQQEDSAVYLCASSLDRGSYNEQFFGPGTRLTVL.

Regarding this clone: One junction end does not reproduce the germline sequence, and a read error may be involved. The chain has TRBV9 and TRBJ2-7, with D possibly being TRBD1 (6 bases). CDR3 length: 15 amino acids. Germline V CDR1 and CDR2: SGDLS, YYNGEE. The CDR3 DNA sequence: TGTGCCAGCAGCGTAGCGCAGGGGTTATCCTCCGAGCAGTACTTC. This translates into CASSVAQGLSSEQYF.

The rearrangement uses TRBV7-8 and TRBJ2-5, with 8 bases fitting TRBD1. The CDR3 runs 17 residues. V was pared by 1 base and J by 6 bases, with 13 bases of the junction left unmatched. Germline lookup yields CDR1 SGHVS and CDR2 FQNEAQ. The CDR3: CASSLEGPGRGLKTQYF. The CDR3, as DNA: TGTGCCAGCAGCTTAGAGGGCCCGGGCAGGGGGCTGAAGACCCAGTACTTC.

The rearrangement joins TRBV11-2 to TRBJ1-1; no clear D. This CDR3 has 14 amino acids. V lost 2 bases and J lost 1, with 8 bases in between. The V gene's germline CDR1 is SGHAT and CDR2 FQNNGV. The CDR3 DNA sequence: TGTGCCAGCAGCTTATATTCGGGGAACACTGAAGCTTTCTTT. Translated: CASSLYSGNTEAFF.

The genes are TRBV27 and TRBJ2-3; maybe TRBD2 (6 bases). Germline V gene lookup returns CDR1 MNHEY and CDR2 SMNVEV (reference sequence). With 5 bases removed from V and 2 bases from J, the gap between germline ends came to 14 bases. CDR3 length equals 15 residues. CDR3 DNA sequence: TGTGCCAGCAGTCTTAGCGGCCTGATCACAGATACGCAGTATTTT. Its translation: CASSLSGLITDTQYF.

CDR3 DNA: TGCGCCAGCAGTCAATCCCTGGGTCCCCGGGACAGGGGGCCCTCCGAGCAGTACTTC. Protein sequence: CASSQSLGPRDRGPSEQYF. This chain connects TRBV23-1 to TRBJ2-7, with 12 bases fitting TRBD1. TRBV23-1 is filed as an ORF, its function uncertain. The CDR3 runs to 19 residues. V lost 0 bases and J lost 6; bases outside the gene matches: 15.

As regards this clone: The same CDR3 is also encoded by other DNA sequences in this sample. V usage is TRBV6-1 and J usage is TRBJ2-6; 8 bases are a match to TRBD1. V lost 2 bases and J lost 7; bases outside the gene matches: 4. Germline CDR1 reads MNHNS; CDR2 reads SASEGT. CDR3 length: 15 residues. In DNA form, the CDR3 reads TGTGCCAGCAGTGAACAGGGGGCGGGTGCCAACGTCCTGACTTTC. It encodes CASSEQGAGANVLTF.

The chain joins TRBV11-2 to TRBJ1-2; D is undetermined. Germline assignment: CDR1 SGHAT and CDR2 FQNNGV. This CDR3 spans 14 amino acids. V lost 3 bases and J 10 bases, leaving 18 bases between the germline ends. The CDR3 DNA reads TGTGCCAGCAGCTTCTGGTCCACTAACTCAAACTACACCTTC. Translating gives CASSFWSTNSNYTF.

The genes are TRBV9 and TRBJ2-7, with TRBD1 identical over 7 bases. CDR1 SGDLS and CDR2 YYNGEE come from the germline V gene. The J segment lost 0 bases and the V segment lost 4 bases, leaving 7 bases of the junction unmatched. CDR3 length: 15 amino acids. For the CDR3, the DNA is TGTGCCAGCAGCCCCTGGGGACAGAGCTCCTACGAGCAGTACTTC. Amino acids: CASSPWGQSSYEQYF.

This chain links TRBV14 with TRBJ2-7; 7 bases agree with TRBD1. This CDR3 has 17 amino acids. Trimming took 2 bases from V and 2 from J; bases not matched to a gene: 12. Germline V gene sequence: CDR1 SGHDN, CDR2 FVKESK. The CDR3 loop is CASSQLGEGARPYEQYF. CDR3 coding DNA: TGTGCCAGCAGCCAACTTGGAGAGGGGGCGCGGCCCTACGAGCAGTACTTC. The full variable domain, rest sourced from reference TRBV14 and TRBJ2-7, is EAGVTQFPSHSVIEKGQTVTLRCDPISGHDNLYWYRRVMGKEIKFLLHFVKESKQDESGMPNNRFLAERTGGTYSTLKVQPAELEDSGVYFCASSQLGEGARPYEQYFGPGTRLTVT.

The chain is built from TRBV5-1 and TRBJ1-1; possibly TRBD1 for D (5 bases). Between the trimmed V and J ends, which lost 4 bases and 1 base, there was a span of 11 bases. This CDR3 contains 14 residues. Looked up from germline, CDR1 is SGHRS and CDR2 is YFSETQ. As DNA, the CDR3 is TGCGCCAGCAGCATCCAGGGAGGGAACACTGAAGCTTTCTTT. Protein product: CASSIQGGNTEAFF.

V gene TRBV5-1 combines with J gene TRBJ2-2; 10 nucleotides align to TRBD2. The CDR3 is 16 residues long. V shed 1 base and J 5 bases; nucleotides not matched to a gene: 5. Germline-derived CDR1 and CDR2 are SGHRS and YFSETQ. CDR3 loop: CASSLRAGGPTGELFF. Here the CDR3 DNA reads TGCGCCAGCAGCTTGAGAGCGGGGGGGCCGACCGGGGAGCTGTTTTTT. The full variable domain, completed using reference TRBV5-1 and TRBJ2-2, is KAGVTQTPRYLIKTRGQQVTLSCSPISGHRSVSWYQQTPGQGLQFLFEYFSETQRNKGNFPGRFSGRQFSNSRSEMNVSTLELGDSALYLCASSLRAGGPTGELFFGEGSRLTVL.

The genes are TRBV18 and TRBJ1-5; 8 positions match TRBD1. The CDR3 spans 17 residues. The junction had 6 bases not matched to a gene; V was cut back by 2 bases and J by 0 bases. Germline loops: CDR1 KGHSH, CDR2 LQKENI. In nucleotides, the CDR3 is TGTGCCAGCTCACCAAGCCCCGGACAGGGTAGCAATCAGCCCCAGCATTTT. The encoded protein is CASSPSPGQGSNQPQHF.

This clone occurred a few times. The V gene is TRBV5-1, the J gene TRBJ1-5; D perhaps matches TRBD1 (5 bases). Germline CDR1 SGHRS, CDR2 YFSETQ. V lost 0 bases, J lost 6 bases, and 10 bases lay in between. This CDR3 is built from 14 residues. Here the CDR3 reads CASSLAGSGQPQHF. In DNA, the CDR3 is TGCGCCAGCAGCTTGGCAGGGTCCGGTCAGCCCCAGCATTTT.

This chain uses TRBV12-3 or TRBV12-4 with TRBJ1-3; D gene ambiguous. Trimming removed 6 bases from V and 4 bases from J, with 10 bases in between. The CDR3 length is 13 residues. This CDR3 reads CASSPGGGNTIYF. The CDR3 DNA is TGTGCCAGCAGCCCGGGAGGGGGAAACACCATATATTTT.

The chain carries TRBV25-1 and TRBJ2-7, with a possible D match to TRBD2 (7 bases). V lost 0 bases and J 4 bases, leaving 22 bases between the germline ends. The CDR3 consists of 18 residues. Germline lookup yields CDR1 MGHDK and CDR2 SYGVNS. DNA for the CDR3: TGTGCCAGCAGTGAATATAGAGGGACGACGGGGGGCGCGTACGAGCAGTACTTC. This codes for CASSEYRGTTGGAYEQYF.